This paragraph reports one TCR beta chain. This specimen comes from a study of T cells expressing NK-cell markers. This CDR3 has 13 residues. Per the germline V gene, CDR1 is KGHDR and CDR2 is SFDVKD. With the 5' RACE reads reprocessed, TCRdb shows one record per CDR3 protein and no DNA. The sample totals 500,000 or so distinct CDR3 sequences. This rearrangement joins TRBV24-1 to TRBJ2-3. Sample: blood T cells: a sorted CD56 or NKG2C T cell subset, CD4+ or CD8+ T cells, or bulk PBMC T cells (not recorded which). The TCR comes from a man aged 18 to 30 in good health. The CDR3 region is CATSVWGGDTQYF.